This T cell receptor (beta chain) originates from a study of blood T cell repertoires in COVID-19. Study-level information: PBMCs, B-cell-depleted T cells, or T cells were the source of the cDNA or gDNA that made up the material.

The study recruited people aged about 18 to 95 years across about 25 US areas. Participants reported their clinical history, and cohort assignment relied on those reports. As processed by the authors: The assay estimated nucleated cells by amplifying reference gene primers. Clones were sequenced by immunoSEQ multiplex PCR, and TCRdb holds only the in-frame ones, with some missing. For V, J and clone size, that table is used; D and trimming come from the DNA. The sample contains about 86,000 clones, about 89% of which appear only once. Germline V gives CDR1 SGHVS, CDR2 FQNEAQ. Trimming took 0 bases from V and 9 from J; bases not matched to a gene: 8. The CDR3 is made up of 15 amino acids.

Sequencing was performed on PBMCs or T cells enriched from blood (not recorded which). The clonotype was recovered from a woman aged 45-65 years with acute COVID-19. This chain links TRBV7-8 with TRBJ2-1; 7 bases align to TRBD2. The CDR3 loop is CASSLAGGPFGEQFF. Written as DNA, the CDR3 is TGTGCCAGCAGCTTAGCGGGAGGGCCTTTTGGTGAGCAGTTCTTC.